What follows are 8 T cell receptor beta chains derived from one specimen sequenced in a study of spatial heterogeneity in lung cancer. TCRdb passed the 5' RACE reads through MiXCR, listing each CDR3 protein once. This sample has 20,000 to 30,000 distinct CDR3 sequences, with 8.5% to 10% found just once. Sample time point: blood at routine non-recurrence follow-up after resection. The input for sequencing was PBMCs, taken at follow-up. The source of these receptors is a male donor with early-stage non-small cell lung cancer.

The chain joins TRBV20-1 to TRBJ2-7; no firm D call. Germline V gene sequence: CDR1 DFQATT, CDR2 SNEGSKA (reference sequence). The CDR3 covers 11 residues. CDR3: CRAAGTYEQYF. The DNA of the CDR3 is TGCAGGGCGGCAGGAACCTACGAGCAGTACTTC.

This clonotype came up a few times. The rearrangement links TRBV28 to TRBJ2-3; 9 bases fit TRBD1. The CDR3 spans 17 residues. Trimming cost V 4 bases and J 4 bases; bases outside gene matches: 12. From germline, CDR1 is MDHEN and CDR2 SYDVKM. CDR3 sequence (DNA): TGTGCCAGCAGTTCCGGGACAGGGAATTGGTTTGCAGATACGCAGTATTTT. Amino acids: CASSSGTGNWFADTQYF.

This clonotype has just a few counts. The chain has TRBV5-6 and TRBJ1-2, with a weak D call TRBD1 (5 bases). There are 13 residues in the CDR3. CDR1 is SGHDT and CDR2 is YYEEEE in the germline V gene. V lost 1 base and J lost 6, with 10 bases in between. The CDR3: CASSLRPTDGYTF. The CDR3 nucleotides read TGTGCCAGCAGCTTGAGGCCGACAGATGGCTACACCTTC.

In its sample, this clonotype was seen many times. The chain combines TRBV30 with TRBJ1-5; 9 bases match TRBD1. In germline, CDR1 is GTSNPN, CDR2 SVGIG (reference sequence). J lost 2 bases, V lost 1 base, and 3 bases had no gene match. This CDR3 is built from 15 residues. This CDR3 reads CAWSERDRGNQPQHF. The CDR3 DNA reads as TGTGCCTGGAGTGAAAGGGACAGGGGCAATCAGCCCCAGCATTTT.

This sequence joins TRBV7-6 and TRBJ1-1, with 7 bases matching TRBD1. The germline CDR1 and CDR2 sequences are SGHVS and FNYEAQ. The CDR3 consists of 16 residues. V trimming: 4 bases; J trimming: 6 bases; junction bases outside the gene matches: 14. CDR3 sequence: CASSSLGEGAWSEAFF. DNA of the CDR3: TGTGCCAGCAGCTCCCTCGGGGAGGGGGCCTGGTCTGAAGCTTTCTTT.

The J gene is TRBJ2-2, the V gene TRBV7-2; D gene ambiguous. This CDR3 is 13 amino acids long. The germline V and J ends were trimmed by 1 base and 5 bases, with 5 bases remaining between them. CDR1 is SGHTA and CDR2 is FQGNSA in the germline V gene. The CDR3 loop reads CASSLDNTGELFF. For the CDR3, the DNA is TGTGCCAGCAGCTTAGATAATACCGGGGAGCTGTTTTTT.

This clonotype was detected a few times. The DNA of the CDR3 is TGTGCCAGCAGCCTACCGGGACAGACAAAAATGACTGAAGCTTTCTTT. It codes for CASSLPGQTKMTEAFF. The chain couples TRBV7-2 to TRBJ1-1, with TRBD1 matching over 7 bases. Unmatched junction bases numbered 14, after V lost 5 bases and J lost 5 bases. CDR3 length equals 16 residues. Looked up from germline, CDR1 is SGHTA and CDR2 is FQGNSA. Together with reference TRBV7-2 and TRBJ1-1, the CDR3 gives the full variable domain: GAGVSQSPSNKVTEKGKDVELRCDPISGHTALYWYRQSLGQGLEFLIYFQGNSAPDKSGLPSDRFSAERTGGSVSTLTIQRTQQEDSAVYLCASSLPGQTKMTEAFFGQGTRLTVV.

This chain connects TRBV28 to TRBJ2-5, with a tentative D call TRBD2 (5 bases). Deletions cut 3 bases from V and 4 bases from J, with 15 bases between. From germline, CDR1 is MDHEN and CDR2 SYDVKM. The CDR3 has 15 residues. The CDR3 region is CASSFLVQAVETQYF. The CDR3, as DNA: TGTGCCAGCAGTTTTTTAGTCCAAGCGGTAGAGACCCAGTACTTC.